This T cell receptor beta chain comes out of a study of blood T cell repertoires in COVID-19. The overall study: Spain, Italy and the United States supplied samples that represented acute and convalescent COVID-19.

Germline CDR1 and CDR2: SGDLS and YYNGEE. V was clipped by 3 bases and J by 6 bases; unmatched bases: 14. The CDR3 length is 16 residues. How the authors handled the data: Amplifying reference gene primers gave estimates of nucleated cell counts. Assay used: immunoSEQ multiplex PCR; TCRdb lists only in-frame clones, some missing. V and J calls and clone size are as listed in that table; D and trimming were resolved from the DNA. Among some 210,000 clones listed, roughly four fifths were seen once. Specimen: peripheral blood. The sequence came from a woman aged 40 to 50 with acute or convalescent COVID-19. V and J are TRBV9 and TRBJ1-2, with 7 bases lining up with TRBD1. The CDR3 loop is CASSETGTDFSNGYTF. CDR3 sequence (DNA): TGTGCCAGCAGCGAGACCGGGACAGATTTTTCTAATGGCTACACCTTC.